This TCR beta chain was documented in a study of T-cell memory formation after mild COVID-19. On the study more broadly: Among the donors, TCR clusters were largely specific to each donor.

General study results and limits: Pre-infection memory showed some responding clones, and this suggested that cross-reactive memory joined. While clones contracting from day 15 to 85 were balanced between CD4 and CD8, later expanders leaned CD4+.

Germline V CDR1 and CDR2: DFQATT, SNEGSKA (reference sequence). This CDR3 has 15 amino acids. V was pared by 3 bases and J by 4 bases, with 17 bases between. UMIs and sample barcodes were carried by the TCR alpha and TCR beta cDNA libraries that 5'RACE produced using constant-segment primers. TCRdb fed the 5' RACE reads into MiXCR, producing one record per CDR3 protein. This sample has 380,000 or so distinct CDR3 sequences, with over 13% found just once. The sample holds a few counts of this clonotype. The antigen remains unidentified. Sample: PBMCs or a T cell subset sorted from them (not recorded which). The sequence was collected from a man aged 18 to 29 who had mild COVID-19 (a few samples of this study predate the infection). Cell type and time point are not known. V is TRBV20-1 and J is TRBJ2-3; D tentatively fits TRBD1 or TRBD2 (6 bases each). In DNA, the CDR3 is TGCAGTGCTAGTCTCTTTGGGGGGCGGGCAGATACGCAGTATTTT. This encodes CSASLFGGRADTQYF.